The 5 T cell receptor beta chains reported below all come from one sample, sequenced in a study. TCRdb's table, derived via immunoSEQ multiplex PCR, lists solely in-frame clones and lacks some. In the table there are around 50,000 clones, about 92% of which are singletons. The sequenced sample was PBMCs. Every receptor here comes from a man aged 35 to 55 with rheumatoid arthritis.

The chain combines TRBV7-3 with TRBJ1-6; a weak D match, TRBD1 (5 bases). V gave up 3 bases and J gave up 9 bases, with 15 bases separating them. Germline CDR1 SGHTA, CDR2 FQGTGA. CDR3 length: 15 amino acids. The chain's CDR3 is CASSLSSGNSSPLHF. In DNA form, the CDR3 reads TGTGCCAGCAGCTTGAGTTCAGGGAACAGTTCACCCCTCCACTTT.

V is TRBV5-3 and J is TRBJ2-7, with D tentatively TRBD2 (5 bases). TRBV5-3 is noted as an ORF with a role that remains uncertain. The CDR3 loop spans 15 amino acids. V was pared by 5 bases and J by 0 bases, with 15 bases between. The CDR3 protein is CARRYTRIRSYEQYF. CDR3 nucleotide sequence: TGTGCCAGAAGATACACTAGGATACGCTCCTACGAGCAGTACTTC.

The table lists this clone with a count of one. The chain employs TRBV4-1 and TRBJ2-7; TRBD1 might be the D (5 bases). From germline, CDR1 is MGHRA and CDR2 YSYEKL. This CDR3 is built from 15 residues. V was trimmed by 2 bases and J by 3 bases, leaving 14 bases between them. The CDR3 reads CASSQLPGPFYEQYF. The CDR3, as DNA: TGCGCCAGCAGCCAACTCCCAGGGCCATTCTACGAGCAGTACTTC.

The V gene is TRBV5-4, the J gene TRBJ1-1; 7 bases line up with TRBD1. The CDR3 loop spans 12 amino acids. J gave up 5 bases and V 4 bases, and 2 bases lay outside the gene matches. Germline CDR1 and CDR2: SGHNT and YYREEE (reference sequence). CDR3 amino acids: CASSMTGTEAFF. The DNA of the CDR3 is TGTGCCAGCAGCATGACAGGGACTGAAGCTTTCTTT.

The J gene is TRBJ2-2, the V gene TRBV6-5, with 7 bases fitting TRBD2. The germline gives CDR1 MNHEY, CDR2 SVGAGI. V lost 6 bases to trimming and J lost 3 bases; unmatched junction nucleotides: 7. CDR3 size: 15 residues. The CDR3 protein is CASRGLLADTGELFF. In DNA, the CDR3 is TGTGCCAGCAGAGGTCTGCTAGCGGACACCGGGGAGCTGTTTTTT.